This T cell receptor (beta chain) was documented in a study of T-cell reconstitution after alpha-beta-depleted transplantation in children. A library of TCRbeta sequences, prepared with unique molecular identifiers, was generated. Via MiXCR, TCRdb re-called the PCR reads, giving one row per CDR3 protein. The sample includes about 400,000 distinct CDR3 sequences, roughly 21% of them seen just once. The CDR3 sequence is 18 residues long. CDR1 is KGHDR and CDR2 is SFDVKD in the germline V gene. V lost 3 bases to trimming and J lost 0 bases, with 17 bases between them. This chain connects TRBV24-1 to TRBJ1-5; D is uncertain. This clonotype was sampled from a human donor who donated a stem cell graft to a child with acute myeloid leukemia. The sample was PBMCs from the stem cell graft donor, taken from the stem cell graft. The CDR3 protein is CATSDRAEFPYSNQPQHF. As DNA, the CDR3 is TGTGCCACCAGTGATAGGGCAGAATTTCCTTATAGCAATCAGCCCCAGCATTTT.